The subject of this entry is one T cell receptor beta chain. The clone's antigen remains unknown. No clone much larger than this one lies a single base away; base qualities are absent. Moderately to severely active disease, a Clinical Activity Score of at least 3, a NOSPECS grade of at least 4, and a duration under 3 months were present in ophthalmopathy patients. Any patient with an uncontrolled infection, another autoimmune disease, pregnancy or lactation was excluded. Clinical symptoms, serum thyroxine and TRAb, thyroid ultrasound, and orbital computed tomography formed the basis for the diagnoses. Ficoll-Paque density gradient centrifugation was used to isolate PBMCs from approximately 11 ml of fresh peripheral blood. Total RNA was extracted using Trizol reagent, and RNA quality was assessed on an Agilent 2100 Bioanalyzer. The TCR beta CDR3 regions were amplified from RNA transcripts. A first-round RT-PCR of the TCR CDR3 used the HTBI primer set with the Qiagen OneStep RT-PCR kit. Libraries were constructed in a second round of multiplex PCR, after which size selection and purification were performed. The libraries were sequenced on an Illumina HiSeq2000 using paired-end 100 bp reads. On the study's bioinformatics: SOAPnuke was used to process the raw data, with reads discarded if the reads contained adapters or uncalled bases, had a mean Phred below 15, or lacked an exact constant-primer or identifier match. COPE v1.2.5 was used to merge the high-quality paired reads, and each unique nucleotide sequence was defined as a clonotype. MiTCR v1.1 was used to align the clonotypes against IMGT TRBV, TRBD and TRBJ reference segments. Analysis was restricted to V-J combinations with a frequency above 0.0001, which covered 98% to 99.2% of repertoires. The TCS score was defined as F50 (clonal expansion) divided by E x V (chaos), with BLOSUM62-based TCRdist calculated between CDR3 peptides within each V-J. Welch's t-statistics and random forest reduced 500 to 550 V-J features to 13, which were used in a naive Bayes classifier (R e1071). Using fastp at Q25 and MiXCR, TCRdb reprocessed the public reads and kept productive beta chains. Each entry merges the rows of one CDR3 protein and shows their most common DNA and genes. TCRdb, rather than the study authors, made the V and J calls. Here the sample has hundreds of thousands of distinct CDR3 sequences; approximately 14% occur a single time. The ten largest make up 9.5% to 15% of the sample.

Per the germline V gene, ENHRY is the CDR1 and SYGVKD is the CDR2. There are 15 amino acids in the CDR3, from cysteine to phenylalanine inclusive. The sequence is cut down to CDR3 DNA, 45 bases in frame from base 1. V is shortened by 1 base, J by 6 bases, and the region joining them spans 13 bases. The data were obtained in a study of T cells in Graves' hyperthyroidism and ophthalmopathy (dated by TCRdb to about 2019). Regarding the study in general: Peripheral blood was sampled at the time of initial diagnosis, prior to any treatment. In more than 5 Graves' hyperthyroidism patients, the study also compared T-cell repertoires from thyroid tissue with T-cell repertoires from blood. The roughly 100 discovery patients were randomly split 7:3 into training and test sets. After blood sampling, hyperthyroidism patients were treated with methimazole at a starting dose of 30 mg daily, and ophthalmopathy patients were treated with high-dose intravenous methylprednisolone. A discovery cohort of fewer than 110 patients, about 40 with Graves' ophthalmopathy and about 58 with stable Graves' hyperthyroidism, was used to find distinguishing TCR V-J signatures. Prospective prediction of ophthalmopathy was tested in an independent validation cohort consisting of 18 to 20 hyperthyroidism patients and approximately 16 patients who later progressed to ophthalmopathy. The paper describes TCR Vbeta CDR3 sequencing of 130 to 150 peripheral blood samples, made up of around 41 ophthalmopathy patients, 70 to 75 hyperthyroidism patients and roughly 17 progressor patients. What the work shows at the level of the full study, not this receptor alone: Most expanded thyroid clonotypes (frequency above 0.001) were also detected in blood, a finding suggesting that blood repertoires may reflect thyroid immune responses. Ophthalmopathy was separated from stable hyperthyroidism by a 13 V-J signature model, with approximately 85% sensitivity and just over 81% specificity obtained in cross-validation and 80%/75% obtained in testing. No statistical method was used to set the sample size in advance, and investigators knew the group allocation. During validation, the model predicted progression to ophthalmopathy a median of about 6.5 months ahead of onset, with almost 71% sensitivity and about 72% specificity.

The sequencing sample was made of blood. The clonotype comes from a woman between 45 and 60 years old with Graves' ophthalmopathy. This receptor chain uses TRBV10-3 and TRBJ1-5; a tentative D match to TRBD1 spans 6 bases. The DNA is TGTGCCATCAGTGAGTTTACAGGGAATGGTCAGCCCCAGCATTTT. It translates to CAISEFTGNGQPQHF.